Detailed here is one T cell receptor beta chain. Its target is not known. These data come from a study of cytomegalovirus exposure and HLA in healthy donors. The primer mix had 60 Vbeta and 13 Jbeta primers. Clones were read by immunoSEQ multiplex PCR, and TCRdb kept only the in-frame ones, dropping some. The sample holds 120,000 to 150,000 clones, about four fifths seen once. V trimming: 8 bases; J trimming: 8 bases; junction bases outside the gene matches: 2. Germline V gene data show CDR1 as MNHNY and CDR2 as SVGAGI (reference sequence). The CDR3 sequence is 10 residues long. Whole-study results and caveats: According to reports, the classifier identified cytomegalovirus status with high specificity and sensitivity. The Asian-associated ancestry cluster reportedly had fewer N-insertions than the approximately 700-donor mean in a later analysis.

The rearrangement uses TRBV6-6 and TRBJ2-7; 8 bases line up with TRBD2. The TCR was taken from a man aged 30 to 45 in good health and CMV-seronegative. The sample comprised PBMCs. Here the CDR3 reads CASLSGKQYF. As DNA, the CDR3 is TGTGCCAGCCTTAGCGGGAAGCAGTACTTC.